The entry below gives a single T cell receptor (beta chain) sequence along with its context. This sample was included in a study of neoadjuvant anti-PD-1 for oral cavity cancer. Study-wide background: Patients mostly received three to four biweekly nivolumab doses at 3 mg/kg before surgery. Patients without progression received a fourth nivolumab dose around day 43, then surgical resection on days 50-56.

The time point: after neoadjuvant nivolumab, at surgical resection. Blood cells were analyzed directly, without culture or expansion. Blood libraries mostly used around 0.45 ug genomic DNA, six replicates each. Libraries were prepared by immunoSEQ multiplex PCR; TCRdb keeps only in-frame clonotypes and omits some of them. The sample has approximately 13,000 clones, roughly 70% seen once. Germline assignment: CDR1 SGHNT and CDR2 YENEEA. V lost 2 bases to trimming and J lost 3 bases; unmatched junction nucleotides: 3. The length of the CDR3 is 14 residues. Sequencing used PBMCs, obtained after nivolumab (anti-PD-1) treatment. The chain is built from TRBV11-3 and TRBJ2-5; 7 bases agree with TRBD1. The sequence was collected from a person aged 40 to 85 with oral cavity squamous cell carcinoma. CDR3 protein: CASSLNRGEETQYF. The CDR3 coding sequence is TGTGCCAGCAGCTTAAACAGGGGTGAAGAGACCCAGTACTTC.